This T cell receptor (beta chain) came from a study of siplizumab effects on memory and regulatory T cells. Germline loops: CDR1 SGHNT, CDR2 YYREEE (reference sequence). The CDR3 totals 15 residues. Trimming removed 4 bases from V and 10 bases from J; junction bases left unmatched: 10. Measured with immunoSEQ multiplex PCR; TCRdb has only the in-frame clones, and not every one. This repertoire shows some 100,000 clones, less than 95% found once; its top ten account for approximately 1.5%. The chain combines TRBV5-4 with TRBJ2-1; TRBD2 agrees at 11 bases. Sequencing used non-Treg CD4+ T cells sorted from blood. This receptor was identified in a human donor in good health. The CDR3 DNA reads TGTGCCAGCAGCCTAAGCCAGGGACTAGCGGTAGAGCAGTTCTTC. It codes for CASSLSQGLAVEQFF.